The rows below give T cell receptor beta chains drawn from one sample of a study of shared clonotypes between healthy human individuals. Some clones are missing from TCRdb's copy, which holds only in-frame ones; the method was immunoSEQ multiplex PCR. The sample has under 2,500,000 clones, approximately 94% seen once; the top ten hold roughly 0.13%. Sequencing used naive CD4+ T cells sorted from blood. The receptors derive from a man aged 18 to 29 in good health. CDR3s include the opening cysteine and the closing phenylalanine or tryptophan. Each record gives: V gene, J gene, D gene, clone size, CDR3 protein, CDR3 DNA. A D gene is named only where the DNA matches it firmly. Some rows mark clone size as missing; the rest say once, few, many or name a class of expanded clone.

V gene: TRBV10-3; J gene: TRBJ2-1; D gene: .; clone size: .; CDR3 protein: CAISPGQGGEQFF; CDR3 DNA: TGTGCCATCAGCCCGGGGCAGGGCGGTGAGCAGTTCTTC
V gene: TRBV30; J gene: TRBJ2-1; D gene: TRBD2; clone size: .; CDR3 protein: CAWSVRSGSYNEQFF; CDR3 DNA: TGTGCCTGGAGTGTACGAAGCGGGAGTTACAATGAGCAGTTCTTC
V gene: TRBV6-6; J gene: TRBJ2-2; D gene: .; clone size: .; CDR3 protein: CASDSTGNGELFF; CDR3 DNA: TGTGCCAGCGACTCAACAGGGAACGGGGAGCTGTTTTTT
V gene: TRBV5-1; J gene: TRBJ2-7; D gene: TRBD1; clone size: .; CDR3 protein: CASSSTRDRGSEQYF; CDR3 DNA: TGCGCCAGCAGCTCGACCCGGGACAGGGGCTCCGAGCAGTACTTC
V gene: TRBV28; J gene: TRBJ2-5; D gene: .; clone size: .; CDR3 protein: CASSGQRQETQYF; CDR3 DNA: TGTGCCAGCAGTGGTCAGCGGCAAGAGACCCAGTACTTC
V gene: TRBV5-1; J gene: TRBJ2-7; D gene: TRBD1; clone size: .; CDR3 protein: CASSTTGTGLDEQYF; CDR3 DNA: TGCGCCAGCAGCACCACCGGGACAGGGCTCGACGAGCAGTACTTC
V gene: TRBV2; J gene: TRBJ2-2; D gene: TRBD2; clone size: .; CDR3 protein: CASRGGLAVNTGELFF; CDR3 DNA: TGTGCCAGCAGGGGGGGACTAGCGGTGAACACCGGGGAGCTGTTTTTT
V gene: TRBV5-6; J gene: TRBJ2-1; D gene: TRBD1; clone size: .; CDR3 protein: CASSLVDRVVNEQFF; CDR3 DNA: TGTGCCAGCAGCTTGGTTGACAGGGTAGTGAATGAGCAGTTCTTC
V gene: TRBV19; J gene: TRBJ1-6; D gene: TRBD1; clone size: .; CDR3 protein: CASSGQGYSPLHF; CDR3 DNA: TGTGCCAGTAGCGGACAGGGATATTCACCCCTCCACTTT
V gene: TRBV19; J gene: TRBJ1-5; D gene: .; clone size: .; CDR3 protein: CASSSLLGNSNQPQHF; CDR3 DNA: TGTGCCAGTAGTTCACTCCTAGGGAATAGCAATCAGCCCCAGCATTTT
V gene: TRBV30; J gene: TRBJ2-7; D gene: .; clone size: once; CDR3 protein: CAWSERTNEQYF; CDR3 DNA: TGTGCCTGGAGCGAACGGACTAACGAGCAGTACTTC
V gene: TRBV18; J gene: TRBJ1-2; D gene: TRBD1; clone size: .; CDR3 protein: CASSPQRTGINYGYTF; CDR3 DNA: TGTGCCAGCTCACCACAACGGACAGGAATTAACTATGGCTACACCTTC
V gene: TRBV6-4; J gene: TRBJ2-1; D gene: .; clone size: .; CDR3 protein: CASSSEAYNEQFF; CDR3 DNA: TGTGCCAGCAGTTCTGAGGCCTACAATGAGCAGTTCTTC
V gene: TRBV7-2; J gene: TRBJ2-2; D gene: .; clone size: .; CDR3 protein: CASSPYGELFF; CDR3 DNA: TGTGCCAGCAGCCCCTATGGGGAGCTGTTTTTT
V gene: TRBV11-3; J gene: TRBJ2-6; D gene: .; clone size: .; CDR3 protein: CASSPGREPNVLTF; CDR3 DNA: TGTGCCAGCAGCCCTGGACGGGAGCCCAACGTCCTGACTTTC
V gene: TRBV20-1; J gene: TRBJ1-1; D gene: TRBD1; clone size: .; CDR3 protein: CSAEQGFEAFF; CDR3 DNA: TGCAGTGCTGAACAGGGGTTTGAAGCTTTCTTT
V gene: TRBV28; J gene: TRBJ1-2; D gene: .; clone size: .; CDR3 protein: CASSIGRDRISF; CDR3 DNA: TGTGCCAGCAGTATAGGGAGGGACCGCATCTCCTTC
V gene: TRBV7-9; J gene: TRBJ1-6; D gene: TRBD1; clone size: .; CDR3 protein: CASSSQGGSYNSPLHF; CDR3 DNA: TGTGCCAGCAGCTCACAGGGGGGCTCCTATAATTCACCCCTCCACTTT
V gene: TRBV28; J gene: TRBJ2-3; D gene: .; clone size: .; CDR3 protein: CASTSTDTQYF; CDR3 DNA: TGTGCCAGCACTAGCACAGATACGCAGTATTTT
V gene: TRBV6-1; J gene: TRBJ1-3; D gene: TRBD1; clone size: once; CDR3 protein: CASSENRGGNTIYF; CDR3 DNA: TGTGCCAGCAGTGAAAACAGGGGAGGAAACACCATATATTTT
V gene: TRBV28; J gene: TRBJ2-5; D gene: .; clone size: .; CDR3 protein: CASSLVRGPGAQYF; CDR3 DNA: TGTGCCAGCAGTTTAGTGCGGGGTCCAGGGGCCCAGTACTTC
V gene: TRBV5-8; J gene: TRBJ1-6; D gene: .; clone size: .; CDR3 protein: CASSLDRGSRNSPLHF; CDR3 DNA: TGTGCCAGCAGCTTGGATAGAGGGTCCCGAAATTCACCCCTCCACTTT
V gene: TRBV18; J gene: TRBJ2-2; D gene: TRBD1; clone size: .; CDR3 protein: CASSPREGALANTGELFF; CDR3 DNA: TGTGCCAGCTCACCACGTGAGGGGGCCCTCGCGAACACCGGGGAGCTGTTTTTT
V gene: TRBV19; J gene: TRBJ2-7; D gene: .; clone size: once; CDR3 protein: CASSPEGYSYEQYF; CDR3 DNA: TGTGCCAGTAGTCCTGAGGGGTATTCCTACGAGCAGTACTTC
V gene: TRBV19; J gene: TRBJ2-7; D gene: .; clone size: once; CDR3 protein: CASSRDGYEQYF; CDR3 DNA: TGTGCCAGTTCCAGAGACGGGTACGAGCAGTACTTC
V gene: TRBV27; J gene: TRBJ1-1; D gene: .; clone size: .; CDR3 protein: CASSFYRTVNTEAFF; CDR3 DNA: TGTGCCAGCAGTTTTTATCGGACGGTGAACACTGAAGCTTTCTTT
V gene: TRBV27; J gene: TRBJ1-2; D gene: TRBD1; clone size: .; CDR3 protein: CASSTRDRANYGYTF; CDR3 DNA: TGTGCCAGCAGTACCCGGGACAGAGCTAACTATGGCTACACCTTC
V gene: TRBV11-2; J gene: TRBJ1-1; D gene: TRBD1; clone size: .; CDR3 protein: CASSWRGQGTEAFF; CDR3 DNA: TGTGCCAGCAGCTGGAGGGGGCAGGGGACTGAAGCTTTCTTT
V gene: TRBV4-1; J gene: TRBJ1-6; D gene: .; clone size: few; CDR3 protein: CASQRTEDNSPLHF; CDR3 DNA: TGCGCCAGCCAGAGGACGGAGGATAATTCACCCCTCCACTTT
V gene: TRBV9; J gene: TRBJ1-1; D gene: .; clone size: .; CDR3 protein: CASSVDSRGNTEAFF; CDR3 DNA: TGTGCCAGCAGCGTAGATTCCCGGGGGAACACTGAAGCTTTCTTT
V gene: TRBV2; J gene: TRBJ2-7; D gene: TRBD2; clone size: .; CDR3 protein: CASTGTSGTYEQYF; CDR3 DNA: TGTGCCAGCACCGGGACTAGCGGGACCTACGAGCAGTACTTC